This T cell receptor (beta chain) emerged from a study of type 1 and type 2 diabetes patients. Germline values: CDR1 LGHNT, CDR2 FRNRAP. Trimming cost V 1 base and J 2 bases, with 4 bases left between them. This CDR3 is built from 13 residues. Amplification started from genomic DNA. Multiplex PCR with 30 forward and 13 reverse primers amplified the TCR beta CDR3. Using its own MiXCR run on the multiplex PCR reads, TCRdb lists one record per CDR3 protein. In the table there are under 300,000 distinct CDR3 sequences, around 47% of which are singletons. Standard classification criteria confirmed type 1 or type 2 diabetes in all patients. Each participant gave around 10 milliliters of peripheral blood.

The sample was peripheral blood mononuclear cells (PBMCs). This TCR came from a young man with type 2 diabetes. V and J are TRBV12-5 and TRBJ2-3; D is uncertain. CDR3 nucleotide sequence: TGTGCTAGTGGTTTGGCGACCACAGATACGCAGTATTTT. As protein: CASGLATTDTQYF. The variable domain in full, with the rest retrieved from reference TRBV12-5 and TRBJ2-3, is DARVTQTPRHKVTEMGQEVTMRCQPILGHNTVFWYRQTMMQGLELLAYFRNRAPLDDSGMPKDRFSAEMPDATLATLKIQPSEPRDSAVYFCASGLATTDTQYFGPGTRLTVL.